Listed here is a single T cell receptor beta chain. The entry originates in a study of blood T cell repertoires in COVID-19. The CDR3 consists of 13 residues. V was cut by 7 bases and J by 7 bases, with 14 bases left in between. Looked up from germline, CDR1 is LNHDA and CDR2 is SQIVND (reference sequence). Sequenced by immunoSEQ multiplex PCR; TCRdb stores in-frame clones only, minus some. The table lists about 150,000 clones, 70% to 90% of them singletons. This chain links TRBV19 with TRBJ1-5, with D possibly TRBD1 on 6 matching bases. Sequencing used peripheral blood. The sequence was collected from a woman in her sixties or seventies with COVID-19, enrolled during active disease. CDR3 nucleotides: TGTGCCAGTAAGGGGGGGGGCAGCCAGCCCCAGCATTTT. Translated: CASKGGGSQPQHF.